Listed here are 18 T cell receptor beta chains from one sample, sequenced in a study of cytomegalovirus exposure and HLA in healthy donors. In the PCR, 60 Vbeta and 13 Jbeta primers were used. The table came from immunoSEQ multiplex PCR; TCRdb's copy has only in-frame clones and leaves some out. The repertoire includes 170,000 or so clones, around 81% of them detected once, and under 2.5% sits in the top ten. What was sequenced was PBMCs. These receptors were obtained from a woman aged 25 to 39 in good health and CMV-seronegative.

The V gene is TRBV5-1, the J gene TRBJ1-2; 7 bases align to TRBD1. Germline V gene data show CDR1 as SGHRS and CDR2 as YFSETQ. This CDR3 region has 18 residues. V lost 3 bases to trimming and J lost 8 bases; unmatched junction nucleotides: 22. CDR3 in DNA: TGCGCCAGCAGCTGGGAGACAGGGTCTGAGGTTGTCCCGGAGGGCTACACCTTC. This codes for CASSWETGSEVVPEGYTF. Supplemented by reference TRBV5-1 and TRBJ1-2, the full variable domain reads KAGVTQTPRYLIKTRGQQVTLSCSPISGHRSVSWYQQTPGQGLQFLFEYFSETQRNKGNFPGRFSGRQFSNSRSEMNVSTLELGDSALYLCASSWETGSEVVPEGYTFGSGTRLTVV.

This chain links TRBV4-1 with TRBJ2-1, with D possibly matching TRBD1 (6 bases). Germline V gene data show CDR1 as MGHRA and CDR2 as YSYEKL. V was trimmed by 4 bases and J by 0 bases, leaving 19 bases between them. CDR3 length equals 18 residues. CDR3 residues: CASSPGTPKSHSYNEQFF. The DNA for the CDR3 is TGCGCCAGCAGCCCCGGGACACCAAAATCCCACTCCTACAATGAGCAGTTCTTC.

The chain joins TRBV28 to TRBJ2-7, with D tentatively TRBD1 (6 bases). Germline V gene data show CDR1 as MDHEN and CDR2 as SYDVKM. The V gene lost 5 bases and the J gene lost 3 bases, with 17 bases spanning the gap. This CDR3 comprises 15 residues. The CDR3 spells CASSPRDTTIYEQYF. As DNA, the CDR3 is TGTGCCAGCAGTCCTAGGGACACTACGATCTACGAGCAGTACTTC.

This clone has just a few counts. V is TRBV29-1 and J is TRBJ2-3; D not resolved. V was pared by 3 bases and J by 2 bases, with 9 bases between. The CDR3 has 13 amino acids. From germline, CDR1 is SQVTM and CDR2 ANQGSEA. The DNA of the CDR3 is TGCAGCGTTGAGGCCACCAACACAGATACGCAGTATTTT. It specifies CSVEATNTDTQYF.

The chain links TRBV4-1 to TRBJ2-7, with D possibly TRBD1 on 5 matching bases. Looked up from germline, CDR1 is MGHRA and CDR2 is YSYEKL. The CDR3 runs to 16 residues. Trimming left V 3 bases short and J 0 bases short, with 15 bases between. The CDR3, as DNA: TGCGCCAGCAGCCAGGGGAACGGAGACAGCTCCTACGAGCAGTACTTC. Residues: CASSQGNGDSSYEQYF.

This clone was recorded only once. One junction end disagrees with the germline gene, perhaps due to a read error. This chain uses TRBV5-6 with TRBJ2-4; D ambiguous. The CDR3 loop spans 11 amino acids. Germline values: CDR1 SGHDT, CDR2 YYEEEE. CDR3 amino acids: CASSLDNSQYF. The DNA of the CDR3 is TGTGCCAGCAGCTTGGATAACAGTCAGTACTTC.

In regard to this clone: At the DNA level, this CDR3 is encoded by other sequences in the same sample as well. This chain links TRBV5-1 with TRBJ2-7; 13 nucleotides match TRBD2. Trimming at V came to 5 bases and at J to 2 bases, leaving 10 bases not matched to a gene. The germline CDR1 and CDR2 sequences are SGHRS and YFSETQ. The CDR3 contains 17 residues. Here the CDR3 DNA reads TGCGCCAGCAGTCAGGGACTAGCGGGGACCCGTACCTACGAGCAGTACTTC. As protein: CASSQGLAGTRTYEQYF.

The genes are TRBV6-1 and TRBJ2-7, with D maybe TRBD2 (5 bases). Trimming took off 2 bases at V and 7 bases at J, with 12 bases between the two ends. This CDR3 has 13 residues. Germline values: CDR1 MNHNS, CDR2 SASEGT. Written as DNA, the CDR3 is TGTGCCAGCAGTGAATTAGAGGGTCAGGAGCAGTACTTC. It yields the protein CASSELEGQEQYF.

The rearrangement links TRBV7-9 to TRBJ1-6; 8 bases agree with TRBD1. Per the germline V gene, CDR1 is SEHNR and CDR2 is FQNEAQ (reference sequence). V lost 2 bases to trimming and J lost 10 bases; unmatched junction nucleotides: 10. This CDR3 has 16 amino acids. The CDR3 loop is CASSLYGQGRRSPLHF. CDR3 bases: TGTGCCAGCAGCTTATACGGACAGGGAAGACGGTCACCCCTCCACTTT.

The V gene is TRBV5-1, the J gene TRBJ2-7, with D unresolved. Deletions cut 4 bases from V and 6 bases from J, with 17 bases between. The germline V gene encodes CDR1 SGHRS and CDR2 YFSETQ. There are 14 residues in the CDR3. CDR3 in DNA: TGCGCCAGCAGCCATTTGTCGGAACGAGGCGAGCAGTACTTC. It is translated as CASSHLSERGEQYF.

This clone has just a few counts. The gene calls are TRBV16 and TRBJ2-2; 7 nucleotides match TRBD1. Germline values: CDR1 KGHSY, CDR2 FQNENV. The V and J ends lost 5 bases and 6 bases, in that order; junction bases with no gene match: 3. The CDR3 length is 13 residues. In DNA, the CDR3 is TGTGCCAGCAGCAAGACAGGGTCCGGGGAGCTGTTTTTT. The encoded protein is CASSKTGSGELFF.

This chain uses TRBV29-1 with TRBJ2-7; the D gene is possibly TRBD2 (5 bases). With 2 bases removed from V and 5 bases from J, the gap between germline ends came to 7 bases. Germline values: CDR1 SQVTM, CDR2 ANQGSEA. This CDR3 comprises 11 residues. The DNA for the CDR3 is TGCAGCGTTGAATCCGGGGACGAGCAGTACTTC. It translates to CSVESGDEQYF.

The genes are TRBV19 and TRBJ2-7; 9 bases are shared with TRBD1. The CDR3 is 12 amino acids. V lost 10 bases to trimming and J lost 3 bases; unmatched junction nucleotides: 4. Germline values: CDR1 LNHDA, CDR2 SQIVND (reference sequence). The CDR3 DNA is TGTGCCACCGGGACAGGGCACTACGAGCAGTACTTC. Translated, it gives CATGTGHYEQYF.

CDR3 sequence reads: CASNRAPYEQYF. The CDR3 DNA reads TGTGCCAGTAACCGAGCCCCCTACGAGCAGTACTTC. V is TRBV5-6 and J is TRBJ2-7; D gene ambiguous. V was cut by 8 bases and J by 2 bases, with 11 bases left in between. From germline, CDR1 is SGHDT and CDR2 YYEEEE. The length of the CDR3 is 12 residues.

The rearrangement joins TRBV14 to TRBJ1-2, with 8 bases aligning to TRBD1. V gave up 4 bases and J gave up 8 bases; unmatched junction bases: 6. CDR1 and CDR2 (germline): SGHDN, FVKESK. CDR3 length equals 13 residues. The CDR3 is CASSPRTGTGYTF. As DNA, the CDR3 is TGTGCCAGCAGCCCTCGGACAGGGACGGGCTACACCTTC.

This rearrangement joins TRBV6-6 to TRBJ2-5; 9 nucleotides line up with TRBD2. The CDR3 contains 14 residues. Per germline, CDR1 MNHNY and CDR2 SVGAGI (reference sequence). Unmatched junction bases numbered 6, after V lost 5 bases and J lost 5 bases. CDR3 sequence: CASSGSGSVETQYF. The CDR3 nucleotides are TGTGCCAGCAGTGGTAGCGGGAGCGTTGAGACCCAGTACTTC.

The chain is built from TRBV27 and TRBJ2-1, with D perhaps matching TRBD2 (6 bases). The CDR3 extends over 15 amino acids. Trimming removed 5 bases from V and 5 bases from J, with 16 bases in between. Per germline, CDR1 MNHEY and CDR2 SMNVEV (reference sequence). DNA of the CDR3: TGTGCCAGCAGTGTCAAACGGGGACTCAACAATGAGCAGTTCTTC. This codes for CASSVKRGLNNEQFF.

Only a few counts were recorded for this clone. The genes are TRBV28 and TRBJ2-1; TRBD1 agrees at 8 bases. CDR3 size: 15 residues. The germline gives CDR1 MDHEN, CDR2 SYDVKM. V lost 5 bases, J lost 8 bases, and 11 bases stayed unmatched. The CDR3 DNA sequence: TGTGCCAGCAGTCCCGGGACAGGTGGGACAGATGAGCAGTTCTTC. It encodes CASSPGTGGTDEQFF.